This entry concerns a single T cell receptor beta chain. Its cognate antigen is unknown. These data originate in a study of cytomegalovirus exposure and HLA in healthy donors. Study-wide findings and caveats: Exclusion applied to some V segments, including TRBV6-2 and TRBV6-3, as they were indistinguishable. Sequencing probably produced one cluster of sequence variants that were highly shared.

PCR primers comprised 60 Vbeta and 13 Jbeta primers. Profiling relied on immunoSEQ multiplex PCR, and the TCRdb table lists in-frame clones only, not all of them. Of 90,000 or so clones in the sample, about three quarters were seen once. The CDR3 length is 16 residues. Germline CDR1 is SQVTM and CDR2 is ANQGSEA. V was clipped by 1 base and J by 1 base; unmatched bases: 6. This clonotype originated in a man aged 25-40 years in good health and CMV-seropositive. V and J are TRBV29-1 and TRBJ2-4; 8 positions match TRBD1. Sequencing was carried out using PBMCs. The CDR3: CSVEVGRGLAKNIQYF. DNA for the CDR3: TGCAGCGTTGAAGTCGGCAGGGGGCTCGCCAAAAACATTCAGTACTTC. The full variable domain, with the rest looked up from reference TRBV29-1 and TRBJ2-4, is SAVISQKPSRDICQRGTSLTIQCQVDSQVTMMFWYRQQPGQSLTLIATANQGSEATYESGFVIDKFPISRPNLTFSTLTVSNMSPEDSSIYLCSVEVGRGLAKNIQYFGAGTRLSVL.